The 14 T cell receptor beta chains reported below all come from one sample, sequenced in a study of T-cell reconstitution after alpha-beta-depleted transplantation in children. Unique molecular identifiers were incorporated during preparation of the TCRbeta library. A single record per CDR3 protein comes from TCRdb applying MiXCR to the PCR reads. Of a few hundred thousand distinct CDR3 sequences detected, 15% to 20% appear once; the ten largest clones hold under 30%. The input for sequencing was PBMCs, mostly from graft donor cells, taken 360 days after TCRalphabeta/CD19-depleted stem cell transplant. All receptors come from a boy less than two years old who had a stem cell transplant for Wiskott-Aldrich syndrome, so the T cells may come from the graft donor.

The chain combines TRBV12-3 or TRBV12-4 with TRBJ2-7; D is undetermined. V was shortened by 5 bases and J by 2 bases, with 10 bases between the two germline ends. The CDR3 sequence is 13 residues long. CDR3: CASSGRTAYEQYF. CDR3 DNA: TGTGCCAGCAGTGGGCGCACAGCCTACGAGCAGTACTTC.

The chain links TRBV6-5 to TRBJ2-7; D is unresolved. Germline CDR1 reads MNHEY; CDR2 reads SVGAGI. Trimming pared 2 bases from V and 1 base from J, leaving 12 bases between. This CDR3 spans 15 amino acids. CDR3 bases: TGTGCCAGCAGTTACGGTACGAGTATATCCTACGAGCAGTACTTC. Amino acids: CASSYGTSISYEQYF.

This clonotype turned up a few times. J is TRBJ2-4 and V is TRBV5-1; 8 bases map to TRBD1. V shed 4 bases, J shed 5 bases, and the junction held 5 bases outside the gene matches. The V gene's germline CDR1 is SGHRS and CDR2 YFSETQ. The CDR3 is 14 amino acids. CDR3 DNA sequence: TGCGCCAGCAGCGTCAGGGGGCCCGAAAACATTCAGTACTTC. Translated: CASSVRGPENIQYF. Combining the CDR3 with reference TRBV5-1 and TRBJ2-4 gives the whole variable domain KAGVTQTPRYLIKTRGQQVTLSCSPISGHRSVSWYQQTPGQGLQFLFEYFSETQRNKGNFPGRFSGRQFSNSRSEMNVSTLELGDSALYLCASSVRGPENIQYFGAGTRLSVL.

The rearrangement uses TRBV4-3 and TRBJ2-4, with 14 bases identical to TRBD2. Trimming cost V 4 bases and J 2 bases; bases outside gene matches: 7. This CDR3 region has 18 residues. CDR1 is LGHNA and CDR2 is YSLEER in the germline V gene. CDR3 in DNA: TGCGCCAGCAGCCTAGGACTAGCGGGAGGTTTGACCAAAAACATTCAGTACTTC. Translated, it gives CASSLGLAGGLTKNIQYF.

This chain uses TRBV7-9 with TRBJ1-1, with D unclear. Trimming took off 1 base at V and 5 bases at J, with 5 bases between the two ends. The CDR3 runs to 12 residues. The V gene's germline CDR1 is SEHNR and CDR2 FQNEAQ (reference sequence). CDR3 DNA sequence: TGTGCCAGCAGCTTAGGGGAAACTGAAGCTTTCTTT. Its translation is CASSLGETEAFF.

The J gene is TRBJ1-2, the V gene TRBV10-3; tentatively, D is TRBD1 (6 bases). Trimming pared 3 bases from V and 3 bases from J, leaving 11 bases between. The germline gives CDR1 ENHRY, CDR2 SYGVKD. The CDR3 extends over 14 amino acids. CDR3 coding DNA: TGTGCCATCAGTGAATACAGGGTGGACTATGGCTACACCTTC. This gives the protein CAISEYRVDYGYTF.

In its sample, this clonotype was seen a few times. V usage is TRBV3-1 and J usage is TRBJ2-5; 14 bases line up with TRBD2. Germline CDR1 reads LGHDT; CDR2 reads YNNKEL (reference sequence). After removal of 4 bases from V and 4 bases from J, the junction contained 5 bases not matched to a gene. This CDR3 is built from 16 residues. The CDR3 spells CASSRGTSGSPETQYF. DNA for the CDR3: TGTGCCAGCAGCCGGGGGACTAGCGGGAGCCCAGAGACCCAGTACTTC.

This clonotype was detected only a few times. The chain links TRBV7-9 to TRBJ2-7, with no clear D. Per the germline V gene, CDR1 is SEHNR and CDR2 is FQNEAQ (reference sequence). Trimming left V 0 bases short and J 0 bases short, with 6 bases between. CDR3 length: 14 amino acids. The CDR3 loop is CASSLAESSYEQYF. DNA of the CDR3: TGTGCCAGCAGCTTAGCCGAAAGCTCCTACGAGCAGTACTTC.

This clonotype was observed a few times. This rearrangement joins TRBV6-1 to TRBJ2-3, with 11 bases that match TRBD2. The trim removed 4 bases at V and 6 bases at J, leaving 15 bases unmatched. There are 18 residues in the CDR3. Germline CDR1 MNHNS, CDR2 SASEGT. The DNA for the CDR3 is TGTGCCAGCAGTGGCCCGTGGGGTAGCGGGGGGGCCTTGGATACGCAGTATTTT. Translating it yields CASSGPWGSGGALDTQYF.

The sample holds a few counts of this clonotype. This chain uses TRBV12-3 or TRBV12-4 with TRBJ2-7; D unresolved. This CDR3 has 13 residues. V lost 5 bases to trimming and J lost 7 bases, with 15 bases between them. The CDR3 region has the DNA TGTGCCAGCAGTCCCGACATCCCCCGAGAGCAGTACTTC. Translating gives CASSPDIPREQYF.

The chain employs TRBV12-3 or TRBV12-4 and TRBJ2-1; 14 bases line up with TRBD2. V shed 6 bases, J shed 9 bases, and the junction held 10 bases outside the gene matches. The CDR3 has 16 residues. In DNA, the CDR3 is TGTGCCAGCAGGCCCTTGGGACTAGCGGGAGTTAGTGAGCAGTTCTTC. It codes for CASRPLGLAGVSEQFF.

J is TRBJ2-1 and V is TRBV12-3 or TRBV12-4; 12 bases map to TRBD2. After removal of 6 bases from V and 10 bases from J, the junction contained 10 bases not matched to a gene. This CDR3 has 15 residues. This CDR3 reads CASSFPRLAGVEQFF. CDR3 coding DNA: TGTGCCAGCAGCTTTCCTCGACTAGCGGGAGTGGAGCAGTTCTTC.

This clonotype has just a few counts. V gene TRBV5-6 combines with J gene TRBJ2-3, with D maybe TRBD2 (5 bases). The germline V gene encodes CDR1 SGHDT and CDR2 YYEEEE. V lost 2 bases and J lost 0, with 16 bases in between. The CDR3 is 17 amino acids. The CDR3 reads CASSFPGLGTSTDTQYF. The CDR3 DNA reads as TGTGCCAGCAGCTTCCCTGGACTGGGTACTAGCACAGATACGCAGTATTTT. Variable domain in full (rest from reference TRBV5-6 and TRBJ2-3): DAGVTQSPTHLIKTRGQQVTLRCSPKSGHDTVSWYQQALGQGPQFIFQYYEEEERQRGNFPDRFSGHQFPNYSSELNVNALLLGDSALYLCASSFPGLGTSTDTQYFGPGTRLTVL.

There are a few counts of this clonotype. The V call is TRBV20-1, the J call TRBJ2-5; 7 nucleotides line up with TRBD2. The CDR3 runs 16 residues. The germline gives CDR1 DFQATT, CDR2 SNEGSKA (reference sequence). Losses at the gene ends were 0 bases for V and 0 bases for J; bases not matched to a gene: 7. The DNA for the CDR3 is TGCAGTGCTAGAGATCAGACTAGCTGGTACCAAGAGACCCAGTACTTC. It is translated as CSARDQTSWYQETQYF.